This section outlines one T cell receptor beta chain sequence together with its context. These data originate in a study of blood T cell repertoires in COVID-19. Study as a whole: Acute and convalescent COVID-19 specimens originated in the United States, Italy and Spain.

In the original processing: Reference gene primers were amplified, and this amplification served to estimate nucleated cell counts. TCRdb's table, derived via immunoSEQ multiplex PCR, lists solely in-frame clones and lacks some. V and J calls and clone size come straight from that table; D and trimming were deduced from the DNA. The sample lists roughly 300,000 clones, 86% occurring once. Recruitment covered about two dozen US areas and drew participants whose ages spanned roughly 18 to 90 years. Grouping used clinical history reported by participants in a survey and questionnaire. In germline, CDR1 is LNHDA, CDR2 SQIVND (reference sequence). Trimming removed 3 bases from V and 11 bases from J, with 19 bases in between. This CDR3 spans 14 amino acids.

The chain links TRBV19 to TRBJ1-1; D is unclear. The clonotype originates from a man between 25 and 39 years old who had recovered from COVID-19. Sequenced material: PBMCs or T cells enriched from blood (not recorded which). CDR3 protein: CASSMRGSDYRAFF. In DNA form, the CDR3 reads TGTGCCAGTAGTATGAGAGGCAGCGACTATCGGGCTTTCTTT.